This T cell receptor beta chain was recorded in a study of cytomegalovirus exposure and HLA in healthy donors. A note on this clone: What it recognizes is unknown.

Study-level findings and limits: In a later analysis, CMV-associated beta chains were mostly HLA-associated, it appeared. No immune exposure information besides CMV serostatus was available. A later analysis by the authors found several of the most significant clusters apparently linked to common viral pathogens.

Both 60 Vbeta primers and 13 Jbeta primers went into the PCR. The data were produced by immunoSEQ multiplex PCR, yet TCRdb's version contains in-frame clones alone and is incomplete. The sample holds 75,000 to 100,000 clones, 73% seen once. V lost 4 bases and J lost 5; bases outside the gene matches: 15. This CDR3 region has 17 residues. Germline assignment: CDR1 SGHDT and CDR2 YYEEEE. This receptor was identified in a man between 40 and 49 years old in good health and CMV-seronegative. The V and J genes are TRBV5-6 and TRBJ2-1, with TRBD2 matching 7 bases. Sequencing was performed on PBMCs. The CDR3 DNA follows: TGTGCCAGCAGCCGTCCACGGGGGGACGGATGGGACAATGAGCAGTTCTTC. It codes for CASSRPRGDGWDNEQFF.